This TCR beta chain was captured by sequencing in a study of cytomegalovirus exposure and HLA in healthy donors. Points from the study as a whole: Among CMV-associated TCR beta chains, most appeared HLA-restricted in a later analysis.

Unmatched junction bases numbered 4, after V lost 5 bases and J lost 5 bases. The CDR3 extends over 14 amino acids. Germline assignment: CDR1 SGDLS and CDR2 YYNGEE. The study ran its PCR with 60 Vbeta and 13 Jbeta primers. Measured with immunoSEQ multiplex PCR; TCRdb has only the in-frame clones, and not every one. The repertoire has 100,000 to 150,000 clones, about four fifths of them found once; the top ten carry 7.5% to 9%. In the case of this clone: Its antigen is unknown.

The V gene is TRBV9, the J gene TRBJ1-5, with 10 bases matching TRBD1. This receptor was taken from a female donor in good health and CMV-seropositive. Sequenced sample: PBMCs. For the CDR3, the DNA is TGTGCCAGCAGTCGGGACAGGGGATATCAGCCCCAGCATTTT. It codes for CASSRDRGYQPQHF.